These 32 T cell receptor beta chains originate from one sample sequenced in a study of shared clonotypes between healthy human individuals. The repertoire was sequenced with immunoSEQ multiplex PCR; TCRdb's copy has only in-frame clones and lacks some. The table records over a million clones, around 98% of them present only once. The specimen sequenced was naive CD4+ T cells sorted from blood. Subset of the sample: CD45RA+ positively selected. The receptors were gathered from a man aged 30 to 45 in good health.

To note about this clone: The same CDR3 arises from other DNA sequences in this sample as well. The V call is TRBV5-1, the J call TRBJ2-2, with 14 bases matching TRBD2. Trimming at V came to 3 bases and at J to 3 bases, leaving 1 base not matched to a gene. The germline V gene encodes CDR1 SGHRS and CDR2 YFSETQ. The CDR3 totals 16 residues. The CDR3 bases are TGCGCCAGCAGCTCGGGACTAGCGGGGGACACCGGGGAGCTGTTTTTT. Its translation is CASSSGLAGDTGELFF.

This chain connects TRBV9 to TRBJ2-2, with 8 bases lining up with TRBD2. V lost 0 bases and J lost 2; bases outside the gene matches: 18. The CDR3 runs to 21 residues. CDR1 SGDLS and CDR2 YYNGEE come from the germline V gene. CDR3 in DNA: TGTGCCAGCAGCGTAGCCCCACCAACATTTTTCAGCGGGGGTAACACCGGGGAGCTGTTTTTT. Its translation: CASSVAPPTFFSGGNTGELFF. Drawing the rest from reference TRBV9 and TRBJ2-2, the complete variable domain is DSGVTQTPKHLITATGQRVTLRCSPRSGDLSVYWYQQSLDQGLQFLIQYYNGEERAKGNILERFSAQQFPDLHSELNLSSLELGDSALYFCASSVAPPTFFSGGNTGELFFGEGSRLTVL.

The V gene is TRBV2, the J gene TRBJ2-5; perhaps D is TRBD1 or TRBD2 (5 bases each). This CDR3 region has 17 residues. Trimming stripped 6 bases from V and 4 bases from J, with 24 bases between. Germline CDR1 SNHLY, CDR2 FYNNEI. The CDR3 coding sequence is TGTGCCAGCAGAGACACCGGGACGCCAAAAAGAGGAGAGACCCAGTACTTC. It translates to CASRDTGTPKRGETQYF.

The chain has TRBV30 and TRBJ1-1; D is perhaps TRBD1 (6 bases). The CDR3 is 13 amino acids. Germline loops: CDR1 GTSNPN, CDR2 SVGIG (reference sequence). V was cut by 1 base and J by 5 bases, with 11 bases left in between. CDR3 in amino acids: CAWSGDRITEAFF. As DNA, the CDR3 is TGTGCCTGGAGTGGAGACAGGATTACTGAAGCTTTCTTT.

V is TRBV5-1 and J is TRBJ2-7, with 7 nucleotides matching TRBD1. The CDR3 runs 18 residues. Germline trimming cut 4 bases from V and 3 bases from J; bases unmatched to any gene: 19. Germline CDR1 and CDR2: SGHRS and YFSETQ. The CDR3 loop reads CASSPRPAGGDYGYEQYF. DNA for the CDR3: TGCGCCAGCAGCCCGAGACCGGCAGGGGGTGACTACGGCTACGAGCAGTACTTC. Full variable domain (outside the CDR3, taken from reference TRBV5-1 and TRBJ2-7): KAGVTQTPRYLIKTRGQQVTLSCSPISGHRSVSWYQQTPGQGLQFLFEYFSETQRNKGNFPGRFSGRQFSNSRSEMNVSTLELGDSALYLCASSPRPAGGDYGYEQYFGPGTRLTVT.

The chain carries TRBV7-9 and TRBJ2-5; 11 bases map to TRBD2. Germline CDR1 SEHNR, CDR2 FQNEAQ (reference sequence). V was clipped by 2 bases and J by 2 bases; unmatched bases: 4. CDR3 length equals 16 residues. CDR3 DNA: TGTGCCAGCAGCTTATGGCTAGCGGGGGGACAAGAGACCCAGTACTTC. Translation: CASSLWLAGGQETQYF.

The J gene is TRBJ1-2, the V gene TRBV5-6; 8 nucleotides match TRBD1. The CDR3 totals 14 residues. V shed 1 base, J shed 7 bases, and the junction held 6 bases outside the gene matches. CDR1 is SGHDT and CDR2 is YYEEEE in the germline V gene. CDR3 in amino acids: CASSLRQGARGYTF. CDR3 nucleotide sequence: TGTGCCAGCAGCTTGAGGCAGGGGGCGCGTGGCTACACCTTC.

This chain joins TRBV7-2 and TRBJ2-5, with D perhaps matching TRBD1 or TRBD2 (5 bases each). Germline CDR1 and CDR2: SGHTA and FQGNSA. V lost 5 bases, J lost 4 bases, and 14 bases lay in between. CDR3 length: 14 amino acids. The chain's CDR3 is CASSGGPLRETQYF. DNA of the CDR3: TGTGCCAGCAGCGGGGGACCGCTCAGAGAGACCCAGTACTTC.

The chain combines TRBV5-1 with TRBJ2-7; TRBD1 aligns across 8 bases. Germline V gives CDR1 SGHRS, CDR2 YFSETQ. The CDR3 is made up of 13 amino acids. Losses at the gene ends were 4 bases for V and 4 bases for J; bases not matched to a gene: 4. The chain's CDR3 is CASSRDRQYEQYF. CDR3 bases: TGCGCCAGCAGCCGGGACAGGCAATACGAGCAGTACTTC.

The chain links TRBV14 to TRBJ1-2; 7 nucleotides line up with TRBD1. Germline V gene lookup returns CDR1 SGHDN and CDR2 FVKESK. V lost 1 base, J lost 4 bases, and 15 bases stayed unmatched. This CDR3 has 18 amino acids. CDR3 bases: TGTGCCAGCAGCCAAGTTGACGGGACAGCGGACATGGGCTATGGCTACACCTTC. Amino acid sequence: CASSQVDGTADMGYGYTF. The full variable domain, with the rest looked up from reference TRBV14 and TRBJ1-2, is EAGVTQFPSHSVIEKGQTVTLRCDPISGHDNLYWYRRVMGKEIKFLLHFVKESKQDESGMPNNRFLAERTGGTYSTLKVQPAELEDSGVYFCASSQVDGTADMGYGYTFGSGTRLTVV.

The CDR3 sequence is CASRKRASYEQYF. DNA for the CDR3: TGTGCCAGCAGGAAGCGGGCCTCCTACGAGCAGTACTTC. The chain is built from TRBV28 and TRBJ2-7, with a tentative D call TRBD2 (6 bases). CDR1 is MDHEN and CDR2 is SYDVKM in the germline V gene. The length of the CDR3 is 13 residues. V lost 6 bases and J lost 0, with 9 bases in between.

V usage is TRBV4-1 and J usage is TRBJ1-3; the match to TRBD1 covers 7 bases. V lost 2 bases, J lost 0 bases, and 10 bases stayed unmatched. The CDR3 covers 18 residues. Germline CDR1 MGHRA, CDR2 YSYEKL. The CDR3 protein is CASSQTTGTVLSGNTIYF. CDR3 bases: TGCGCCAGCAGCCAAACGACAGGGACTGTCCTCTCTGGAAACACCATATATTTT.

This chain joins TRBV19 and TRBJ2-3, with 8 bases that match TRBD2. Germline loops: CDR1 LNHDA, CDR2 SQIVND (reference sequence). V was pared by 10 bases and J by 5 bases, with 11 bases of the junction left unmatched. This CDR3 comprises 14 residues. This chain's CDR3 is CATSVAGPGDTQYF. DNA for the CDR3: TGTGCCACATCTGTAGCGGGGCCAGGAGATACGCAGTATTTT.

As concerns this clone: Other DNA sequences in the same sample also yield this CDR3. The J gene is TRBJ2-2, the V gene TRBV5-1; weak D call: TRBD2 (6 bases). In germline, CDR1 is SGHRS, CDR2 YFSETQ. V lost 2 bases and J 4 bases, leaving 9 bases between the germline ends. The CDR3 contains 14 residues. The CDR3 region has the DNA TGCGCCAGCAGCTTTAGGGACTCCACCGGGGAGCTGTTTTTT. Residues: CASSFRDSTGELFF.

This sequence joins TRBV15 and TRBJ1-1; possibly TRBD1 for D (5 bases). The germline gives CDR1 LNHNV, CDR2 YYDKDF (reference sequence). Trimming left V 6 bases short and J 2 bases short, with 10 bases between. This CDR3 has 13 amino acids. DNA for the CDR3: TGTGCCACCAGTCGACAGATCAACACTGAAGCTTTCTTT. Its translation is CATSRQINTEAFF. The full variable domain, in which reference TRBV15 and TRBJ1-1 provide the parts outside the CDR3, is DAMVIQNPRYQVTQFGKPVTLSCSQTLNHNVMYWYQQKSSQAPKLLFHYYDKDFNNEADTPDNFQSRRPNTSFCFLDIRSPGLGDTAMYLCATSRQINTEAFFGQGTRLTVV.

The V call is TRBV7-2, the J call TRBJ2-7, with 8 bases aligning to TRBD2. V shed 2 bases, J shed 2 bases, and the junction held 2 bases outside the gene matches. From germline, CDR1 is SGHTA and CDR2 FQGNSA. CDR3 length: 14 residues. CDR3 coding DNA: TGTGCCAGCAGCTTAACTAGCGGTACCTACGAGCAGTACTTC. The encoded protein is CASSLTSGTYEQYF.

J is TRBJ2-2 and V is TRBV9, with no clear D. Germline V lookup: CDR1 SGDLS, CDR2 YYNGEE. The V gene lost 8 bases and the J gene lost 3 bases, with 14 bases spanning the gap. The CDR3 length is 14 residues. The CDR3 region is CASNRVHDTGELFF. The CDR3, as DNA: TGTGCCAGTAATAGGGTTCACGACACCGGGGAGCTGTTTTTT. The variable domain in full, completed from reference TRBV9 and TRBJ2-2, reads DSGVTQTPKHLITATGQRVTLRCSPRSGDLSVYWYQQSLDQGLQFLIQYYNGEERAKGNILERFSAQQFPDLHSELNLSSLELGDSALYFCASNRVHDTGELFFGEGSRLTVL.

This sequence joins TRBV27 and TRBJ2-5; no clear D. This CDR3 has 14 amino acids. Germline V gene lookup returns CDR1 MNHEY and CDR2 SMNVEV (reference sequence). V lost 2 bases and J 2 bases, leaving 9 bases between the germline ends. The DNA for the CDR3 is TGTGCCAGCAGTTTAAGGCTACCTCAAGAGACCCAGTACTTC. It is translated as CASSLRLPQETQYF.

The J gene is TRBJ1-1, the V gene TRBV7-8; no definite D call. Germline CDR1 SGHVS, CDR2 FQNEAQ. The ends were cut back, 1 base at V and 2 bases at J, with 8 bases in the middle. The CDR3 contains 14 residues. CDR3 residues: CASSLGGSNTEAFF. The DNA for the CDR3 is TGTGCCAGCAGCTTAGGAGGGAGTAACACTGAAGCTTTCTTT. The full variable domain, with the rest looked up from reference TRBV7-8 and TRBJ1-1, is GAGVSQSPRYKVAKRGQDVALRCDPISGHVSLFWYQQALGQGPEFLTYFQNEAQLDKSGLPSDRFFAERPEGSVSTLKIQRTQQEDSAVYLCASSLGGSNTEAFFGQGTRLTVV.

The V and J genes are TRBV4-1 and TRBJ1-2; D gene ambiguous. V shed 0 bases and J shed 7 bases, with 6 bases lying between them. Per the germline V gene, CDR1 is MGHRA and CDR2 is YSYEKL. The CDR3 has 12 amino acids. CDR3 coding DNA: TGCGCCAGCAGCCAAGATCGAATTGGCTACACCTTC. Translating gives CASSQDRIGYTF.

The chain has TRBV2 and TRBJ2-4; 7 bases line up with TRBD1. Trimming removed 7 bases from V and 14 bases from J; junction bases left unmatched: 8. The CDR3 runs 11 residues. CDR1 is SNHLY, CDR2 FYNNEI, per germline. CDR3: CASKGARMKYF. CDR3 coding DNA: TGTGCCAGCAAGGGGGCCCGCATGAAGTACTTC.

Of note for this clone: In the same sample, other DNA sequences code for this CDR3. The V call is TRBV7-2, the J call TRBJ2-5, with a weak D call TRBD2 (6 bases). The ends were cut back, 3 bases at V and 4 bases at J, with 12 bases in the middle. CDR1 and CDR2 from the germline V gene are SGHTA and FQGNSA. The length of the CDR3 is 14 residues. CDR3 sequence: CASSLNRGGETQYF. The CDR3, as DNA: TGTGCCAGCAGCTTGAATAGGGGAGGAGAGACCCAGTACTTC.

The chain employs TRBV19 and TRBJ2-3; D possibly uses TRBD1 or TRBD2 (5 bases each). Germline loops: CDR1 LNHDA, CDR2 SQIVND (reference sequence). The length of the CDR3 is 15 residues. The germline V and J ends were trimmed by 5 bases and 2 bases, with 14 bases remaining between them. CDR3 sequence (DNA): TGTGCCAGTAGTTTCGAGGGGAGTTACACAGATACGCAGTATTTT. Its protein is CASSFEGSYTDTQYF.

The chain has TRBV28 and TRBJ2-1; TRBD1 is a possible D gene (5 bases). The CDR3 covers 13 residues. Germline CDR1 MDHEN, CDR2 SYDVKM. Trimming shortened V by 7 bases and J by 13 bases, and 20 bases separated the two germline ends. CDR3 in DNA: TGTGCCAGCATTCCTACGTCAGGGTACCGTCAGTTCTTC. Translating gives CASIPTSGYRQFF.

This clone was detected once. This same CDR3 is encoded by further DNA sequences in the sample. V gene TRBV7-2 combines with J gene TRBJ2-1; D might be TRBD1 (5 bases). V was cut by 5 bases and J by 4 bases, with 9 bases left in between. CDR3 length: 13 amino acids. Germline V gives CDR1 SGHTA, CDR2 FQGNSA. The CDR3 region is CASSPRQYNEQFF. CDR3 bases: TGTGCCAGCAGCCCAAGACAGTACAATGAGCAGTTCTTC.

The chain uses TRBV19 and TRBJ1-5; D is unresolved. V dropped 7 bases and J dropped 4 bases, with 17 bases sitting between them. This CDR3 has 15 residues. Germline-derived CDR1 and CDR2 are LNHDA and SQIVND (reference sequence). The CDR3 protein is CASTGPRGVNQPQHF. Written as DNA, the CDR3 is TGTGCCAGTACTGGACCCCGGGGTGTTAATCAGCCCCAGCATTTT.

The chain carries TRBV5-4 and TRBJ1-1; D is perhaps TRBD1 (5 bases). V lost 4 bases to trimming and J lost 1 base, with 17 bases between them. Germline lookup yields CDR1 SGHNT and CDR2 YYREEE (reference sequence). This CDR3 region has 16 residues. The CDR3 loop reads CASSPHGGRANTEAFF. CDR3 nucleotide sequence: TGTGCCAGCAGCCCCCACGGGGGACGGGCGAACACTGAAGCTTTCTTT.

Only one count was recorded for this clone. The genes are TRBV6-5 and TRBJ1-2; maybe TRBD1 (6 bases). CDR1 MNHEY and CDR2 SVGAGI come from the germline V gene. The CDR3 is 14 amino acids. Deletions cut 6 bases from V and 8 bases from J, with 19 bases between. CDR3 DNA sequence: TGTGCCAGCAGGGAGTCTAGAACAGGGAAAGGCTACACCTTC. It specifies CASRESRTGKGYTF.

V usage is TRBV7-2 and J usage is TRBJ2-7; 8 nucleotides match TRBD2. The J segment lost 4 bases and the V segment lost 7 bases, leaving 12 bases of the junction unmatched. The CDR3 is 15 residues long. In germline, CDR1 is SGHTA, CDR2 FQGNSA. The CDR3 sequence is CASKSGSGSRYEQYF. CDR3 nucleotides: TGTGCCAGCAAATCTGGAAGCGGGAGTCGATACGAGCAGTACTTC.

This clone was seen once. The chain joins TRBV11-2 to TRBJ2-7; 7 bases fit TRBD1. The CDR3 is made up of 13 amino acids. With V trimmed by 5 bases and J by 6 bases, 7 bases remained unmatched. Germline CDR1 and CDR2: SGHAT and FQNNGV. DNA for the CDR3: TGTGCCAGCAGCGCTACAGGGGCGGGCGAGCAGTACTTC. Translating gives CASSATGAGEQYF.

This clone was seen a single time. A read error may account for a junction end that differs from germline. The J gene is TRBJ2-7, the V gene TRBV28; 8 bases are shared with TRBD2. Germline CDR1 and CDR2: MDHEN and SYDVKM. This CDR3 comprises 16 residues. Written as DNA, the CDR3 is TGTGCCACCAGTTTCGAGCTTTTAGCGGGAACCTACGAGCAGTACTTC. Its translation: CATSFELLAGTYEQYF.

The rearrangement joins TRBV25-1 to TRBJ2-1; tentatively, D is TRBD2 (5 bases). V lost 7 bases and J lost 7, with 20 bases in between. The germline CDR1 and CDR2 sequences are MGHDK and SYGVNS. The CDR3 has 15 amino acids. The CDR3 DNA reads as TGTGCCAGCACACAAAGGACTTCTATAGGGAATGAGCAGTTCTTC. It specifies CASTQRTSIGNEQFF.